In this sample, the clone carrying this TCR beta chain turned up a few times. The antigen remains undetermined. The CDR3 totals 12 residues. Germline CDR1 reads LGHNA; CDR2 reads YNFKEQ. Trimming pared 2 bases from V and 5 bases from J, leaving 4 bases between. In the PCR, 60 Vbeta and 13 Jbeta primers were used. Profiled with immunoSEQ multiplex PCR; TCRdb holds only in-frame clones, not every one. The data contain some 120,000 clones, around two thirds of them singletons. Sampled while nominally healthy, donors likely had unrecorded immune exposures. This sample is part of a study of cytomegalovirus exposure and HLA in healthy donors. Overall study context: A prior study identified some 100 million unique TCR beta sequences from some 200 million T cells.

Overall study results and limits: According to the study, about 180 TCR beta chains were cytomegalovirus-associated.

The chain is built from TRBV4-2 and TRBJ2-1; unclear D gene. The TCR was taken from a woman aged 35 to 49 in good health and CMV-seropositive. The specimen sequenced was PBMCs. The CDR3 coding sequence is TGTGCCAGCAGCCAACAGAACAATGAGCAGTTCTTC. It encodes CASSQQNNEQFF.